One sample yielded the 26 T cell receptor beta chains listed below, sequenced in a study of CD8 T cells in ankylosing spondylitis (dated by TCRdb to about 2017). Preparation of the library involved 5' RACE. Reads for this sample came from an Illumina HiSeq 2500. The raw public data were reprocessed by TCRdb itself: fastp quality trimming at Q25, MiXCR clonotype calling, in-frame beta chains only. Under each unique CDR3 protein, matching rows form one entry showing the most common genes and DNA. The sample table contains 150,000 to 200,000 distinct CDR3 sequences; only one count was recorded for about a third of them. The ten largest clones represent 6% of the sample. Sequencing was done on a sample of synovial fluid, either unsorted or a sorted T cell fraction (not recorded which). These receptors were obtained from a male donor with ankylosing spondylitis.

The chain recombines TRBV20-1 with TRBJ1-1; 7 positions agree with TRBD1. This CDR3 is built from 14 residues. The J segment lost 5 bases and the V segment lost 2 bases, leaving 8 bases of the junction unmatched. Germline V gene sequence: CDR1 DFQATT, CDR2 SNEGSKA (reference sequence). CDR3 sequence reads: CSARLQGMGTEAFF. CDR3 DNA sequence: TGCAGTGCTAGATTACAGGGGATGGGAACTGAAGCTTTCTTT.

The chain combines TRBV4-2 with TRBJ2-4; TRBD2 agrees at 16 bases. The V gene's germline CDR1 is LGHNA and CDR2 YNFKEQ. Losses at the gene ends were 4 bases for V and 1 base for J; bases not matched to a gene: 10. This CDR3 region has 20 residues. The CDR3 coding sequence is TGTGCCAGCAGCCGCCTCTCCGGGACTAGCGGGGGGGAGGCCAAAAACATTCAGTACTTC. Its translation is CASSRLSGTSGGEAKNIQYF.

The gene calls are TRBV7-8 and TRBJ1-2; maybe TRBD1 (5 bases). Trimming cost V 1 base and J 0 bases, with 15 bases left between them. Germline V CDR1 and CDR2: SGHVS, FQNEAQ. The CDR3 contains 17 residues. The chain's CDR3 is CASSLEARWGTNYGYTF. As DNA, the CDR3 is TGTGCCAGCAGCTTAGAGGCGCGCTGGGGGACTAACTATGGCTACACCTTC.

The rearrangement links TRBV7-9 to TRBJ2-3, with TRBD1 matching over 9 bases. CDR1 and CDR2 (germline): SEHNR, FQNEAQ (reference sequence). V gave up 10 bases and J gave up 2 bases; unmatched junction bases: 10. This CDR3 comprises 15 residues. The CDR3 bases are TGTGCCACCCACATCGGGACAGGGTCCACAGATACGCAGTATTTT. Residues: CATHIGTGSTDTQYF.

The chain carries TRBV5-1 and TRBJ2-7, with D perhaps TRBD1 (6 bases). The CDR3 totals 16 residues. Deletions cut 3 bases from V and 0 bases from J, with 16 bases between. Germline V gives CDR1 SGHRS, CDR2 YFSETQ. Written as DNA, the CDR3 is TGCGCCAGCAGCTCGGGGCACAGGGTCGACTCCTACGAGCAGTACTTC. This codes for CASSSGHRVDSYEQYF.

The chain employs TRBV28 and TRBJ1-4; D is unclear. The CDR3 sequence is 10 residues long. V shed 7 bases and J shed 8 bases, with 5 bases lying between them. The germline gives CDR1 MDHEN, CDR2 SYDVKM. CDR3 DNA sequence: TGTGCCAGCATGAGAGAAAAACTGTTTTTT. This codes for CASMREKLFF.

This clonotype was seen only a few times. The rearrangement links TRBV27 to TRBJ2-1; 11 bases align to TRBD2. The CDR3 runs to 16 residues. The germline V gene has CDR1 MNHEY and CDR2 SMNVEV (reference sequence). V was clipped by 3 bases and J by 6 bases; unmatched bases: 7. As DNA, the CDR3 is TGTGCCAGCAGTTTCCTGGCTCTAGCGGGAGGCAATGAGCAGTTCTTC. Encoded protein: CASSFLALAGGNEQFF.

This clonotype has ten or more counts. CDR3 nucleotide sequence: TGTGCCAGTAGTTTCAACCAGGGCTACGAGCAGTACTTC. It specifies CASSFNQGYEQYF. The gene calls are TRBV25-1 and TRBJ2-7, with D perhaps TRBD1 (5 bases). V lost 9 bases and J lost 3, with 15 bases in between. The CDR3 totals 13 residues. The V gene's germline CDR1 is MGHDK and CDR2 SYGVNS.

In DNA form, the CDR3 reads TGTGCCAGCAGCTCATGGGGACGGGCGTTCTACGAGCAGTACTTC. It translates to CASSSWGRAFYEQYF. This chain links TRBV7-9 with TRBJ2-7; D possibly matches TRBD1 or TRBD2 (5 bases each). Germline CDR1 reads SEHNR; CDR2 reads FQNEAQ (reference sequence). This CDR3 is 15 amino acids long. V was shortened by 4 bases and J by 3 bases, with 16 bases between the two germline ends.

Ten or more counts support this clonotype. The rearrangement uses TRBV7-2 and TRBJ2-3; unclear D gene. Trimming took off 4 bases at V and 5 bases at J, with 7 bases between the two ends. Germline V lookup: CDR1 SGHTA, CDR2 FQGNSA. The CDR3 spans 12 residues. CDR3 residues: CASSSYQDTQYF. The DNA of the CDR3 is TGTGCCAGCAGCTCCTATCAAGATACGCAGTATTTT.

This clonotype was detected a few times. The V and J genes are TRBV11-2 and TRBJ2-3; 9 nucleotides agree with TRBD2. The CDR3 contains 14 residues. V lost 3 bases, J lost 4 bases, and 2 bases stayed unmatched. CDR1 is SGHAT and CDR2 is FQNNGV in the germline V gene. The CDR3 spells CASSLGLAADTQYF. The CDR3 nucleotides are TGTGCCAGCAGCTTGGGACTAGCCGCAGATACGCAGTATTTT.

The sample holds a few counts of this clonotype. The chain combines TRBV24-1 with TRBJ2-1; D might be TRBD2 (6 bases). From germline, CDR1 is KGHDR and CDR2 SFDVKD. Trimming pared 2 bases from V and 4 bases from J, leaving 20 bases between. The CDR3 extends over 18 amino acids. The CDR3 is CATSDSQAGWRDYNEQFF. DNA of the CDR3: TGTGCCACCAGTGATTCGCAGGCAGGTTGGCGGGATTACAATGAGCAGTTCTTC.

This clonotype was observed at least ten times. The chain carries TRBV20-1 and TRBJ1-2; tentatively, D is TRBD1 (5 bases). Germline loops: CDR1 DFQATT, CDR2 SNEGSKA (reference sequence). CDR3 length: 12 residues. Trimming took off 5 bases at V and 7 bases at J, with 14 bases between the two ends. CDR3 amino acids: CSASTGDSGYTF. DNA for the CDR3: TGCAGTGCTTCGACGGGGGATTCTGGCTACACCTTC.

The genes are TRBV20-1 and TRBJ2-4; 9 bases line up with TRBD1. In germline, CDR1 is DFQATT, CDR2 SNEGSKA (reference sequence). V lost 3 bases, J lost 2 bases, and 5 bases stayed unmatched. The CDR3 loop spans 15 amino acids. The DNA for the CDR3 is TGCAGTGCTAGTGGACAGGGGATCACCAAAAACATTCAGTACTTC. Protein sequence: CSASGQGITKNIQYF.

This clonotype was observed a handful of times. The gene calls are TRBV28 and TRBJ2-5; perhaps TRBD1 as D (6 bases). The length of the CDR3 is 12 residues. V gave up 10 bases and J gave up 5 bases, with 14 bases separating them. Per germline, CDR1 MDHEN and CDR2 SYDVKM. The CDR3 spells CATRGGRETQYF. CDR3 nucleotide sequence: TGTGCCACCAGGGGTGGAAGGGAGACCCAGTACTTC.

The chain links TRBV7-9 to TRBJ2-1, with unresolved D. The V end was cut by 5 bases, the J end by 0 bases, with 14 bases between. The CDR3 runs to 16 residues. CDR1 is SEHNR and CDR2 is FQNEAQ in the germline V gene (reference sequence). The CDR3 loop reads CASSTPGMGSYNEQFF. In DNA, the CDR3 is TGTGCCAGCAGCACTCCCGGCATGGGCTCCTACAATGAGCAGTTCTTC.

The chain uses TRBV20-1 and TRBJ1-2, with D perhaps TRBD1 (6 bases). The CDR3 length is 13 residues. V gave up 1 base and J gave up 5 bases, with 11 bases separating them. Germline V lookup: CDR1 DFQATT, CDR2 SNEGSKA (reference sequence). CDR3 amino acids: CSARGGQPYGYTF. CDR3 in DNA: TGCAGTGCTAGAGGGGGGCAGCCTTATGGCTACACCTTC.

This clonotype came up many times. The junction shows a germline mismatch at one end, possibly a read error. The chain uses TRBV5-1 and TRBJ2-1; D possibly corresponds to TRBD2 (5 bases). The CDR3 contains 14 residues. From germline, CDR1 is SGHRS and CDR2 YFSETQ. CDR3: CASSLVHRGTDGIF. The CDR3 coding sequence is TGCGCCAGCAGCTTGGTACACCGGGGAACCGATGGGATCTTC.

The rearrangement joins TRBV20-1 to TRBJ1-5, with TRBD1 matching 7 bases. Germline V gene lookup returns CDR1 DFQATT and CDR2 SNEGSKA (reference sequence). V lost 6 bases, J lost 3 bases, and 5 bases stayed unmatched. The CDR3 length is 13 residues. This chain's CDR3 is CSAPTGSNQPQHF. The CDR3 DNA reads TGCAGTGCCCCGACAGGGTCCAATCAGCCCCAGCATTTT.

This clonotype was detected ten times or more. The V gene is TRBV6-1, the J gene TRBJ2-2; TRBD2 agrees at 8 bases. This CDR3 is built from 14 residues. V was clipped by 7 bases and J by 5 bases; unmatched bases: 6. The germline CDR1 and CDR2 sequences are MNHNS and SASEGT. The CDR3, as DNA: TGTGCCAGCACCTGGACTAGCAGGACCGGGGAGCTGTTTTTT. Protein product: CASTWTSRTGELFF.

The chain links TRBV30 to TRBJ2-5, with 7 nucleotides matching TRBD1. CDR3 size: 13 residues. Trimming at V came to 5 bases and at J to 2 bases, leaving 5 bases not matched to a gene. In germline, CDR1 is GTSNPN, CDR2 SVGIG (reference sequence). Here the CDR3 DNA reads TGTGCCTGGTCCCGGGACAGACAAGAGACCCAGTACTTC. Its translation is CAWSRDRQETQYF.

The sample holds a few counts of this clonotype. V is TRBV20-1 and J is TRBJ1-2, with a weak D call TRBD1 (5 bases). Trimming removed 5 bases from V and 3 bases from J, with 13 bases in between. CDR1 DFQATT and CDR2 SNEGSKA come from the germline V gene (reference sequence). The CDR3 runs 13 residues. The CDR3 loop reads CSADPGPDYGYTF. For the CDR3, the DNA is TGCAGTGCTGATCCGGGACCGGACTATGGCTACACCTTC.

CDR3: CASSQVGGGEDTQYF. CDR3 nucleotide sequence: TGCGCCAGCAGCCAAGTTGGCGGGGGTGAAGATACGCAGTATTTT. This chain connects TRBV4-3 to TRBJ2-3; 7 nucleotides match TRBD2. Germline lookup yields CDR1 LGHNA and CDR2 YSLEER. Trimming cost V 1 base and J 5 bases; bases outside gene matches: 6. The CDR3 totals 15 residues.

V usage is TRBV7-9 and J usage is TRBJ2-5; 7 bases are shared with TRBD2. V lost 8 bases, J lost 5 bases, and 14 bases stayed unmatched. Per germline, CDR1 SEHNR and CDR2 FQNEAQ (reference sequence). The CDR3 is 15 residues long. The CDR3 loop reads CASHRGVMGRETQYF. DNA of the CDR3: TGTGCCAGCCACCGGGGGGTGATGGGTCGGGAGACCCAGTACTTC. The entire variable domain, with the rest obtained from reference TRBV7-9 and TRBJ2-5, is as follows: DTGVSQNPRHKITKRGQNVTFRCDPISEHNRLYWYRQTLGQGPEFLTYFQNEAQLEKSRLLSDRFSAERPKGSFSTLEIQRTEQGDSAMYLCASHRGVMGRETQYFGPGTRLLVL.

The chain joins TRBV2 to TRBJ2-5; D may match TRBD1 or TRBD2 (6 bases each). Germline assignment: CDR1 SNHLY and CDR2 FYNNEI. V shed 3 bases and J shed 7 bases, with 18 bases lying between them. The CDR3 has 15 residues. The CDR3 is CASSDGGRSSLTQYF. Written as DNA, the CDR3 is TGTGCCAGCAGTGACGGGGGCCGTTCCAGTTTGACCCAGTACTTC.

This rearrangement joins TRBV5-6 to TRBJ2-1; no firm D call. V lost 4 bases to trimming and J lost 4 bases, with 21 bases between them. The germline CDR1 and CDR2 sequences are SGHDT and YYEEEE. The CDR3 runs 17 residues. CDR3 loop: CASSPQTRTATYNEQFF. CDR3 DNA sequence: TGTGCCAGCAGCCCCCAGACCCGGACGGCTACTTACAATGAGCAGTTCTTC. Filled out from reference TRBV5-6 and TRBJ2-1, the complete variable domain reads DAGVTQSPTHLIKTRGQQVTLRCSPKSGHDTVSWYQQALGQGPQFIFQYYEEEERQRGNFPDRFSGHQFPNYSSELNVNALLLGDSALYLCASSPQTRTATYNEQFFGPGTRLTVL.